This T cell receptor (beta chain) stems from a study of cytomegalovirus exposure and HLA in healthy donors. Primers: 60 Vbeta forward and 13 Jbeta reverse. The protocol was immunoSEQ multiplex PCR, while the TCRdb copy is restricted to in-frame clones and leaves out a portion. Of over 100,000 clones detected, 70% appear once; the ten largest clones hold just over 8.5%. The CDR3 has 15 amino acids. V lost 0 bases and J lost 3, with 11 bases in between. Germline CDR1 LGHNA, CDR2 YSLEER. This chain connects TRBV4-3 to TRBJ1-2, with D unresolved. The source of this sequence is a man aged 25-45 years in good health and CMV-seropositive. The sequenced material came from PBMCs. The CDR3 sequence: CASSQDPGSDYGYTF. For the CDR3, the DNA is TGCGCCAGCAGCCAAGATCCGGGGTCCGACTATGGCTACACCTTC.